This T cell receptor (beta chain) is drawn from a study of identical twins. This clonotype occurred a few times. This CDR3 has 14 residues. Trimming pared 3 bases from V and 4 bases from J, leaving 10 bases between. TCRdb re-derived calls from the 5' RACE reads in MiXCR, one entry per CDR3 protein. The table has about 330,000 distinct CDR3 sequences, roughly 12% seen once; the top ten hold just over 7%. This sample also belongs to another study, concerning yellow fever vaccine responses in identical twins.

The receptor comes from a young woman in good health. Sequencing input: CD8+ T cells sorted from blood. V is TRBV12-3 or TRBV12-4 and J is TRBJ2-1; D is tentatively TRBD1 or TRBD2 (5 bases each). Here the CDR3 DNA reads TGTGCCAGCAGTTTGGGGGACGGATACAATGAGCAGTTCTTC. Amino acid sequence: CASSLGDGYNEQFF.